The subject of this entry is one T cell receptor beta chain. Its antigen remains unknown. Its ends do not fully match the called genes, so a read error is possible. The sample comes from a study of T cells in Graves' hyperthyroidism and ophthalmopathy. Template material for amplifying TCR beta CDR3 regions consisted of RNA transcripts. The TCR CDR3 first-round RT-PCR relied on the HTBI primer set. TCRdb reprocessed the multiplex PCR reads via MiXCR and lists one record per CDR3 protein. The sample contains nearly 750,000 distinct CDR3 sequences, 30% to 40% of which appear only once. Stable Graves' hyperthyroidism denoted no ophthalmopathy progression over 18 months. It was uncontrolled infection, other autoimmune disease, pregnancy or lactation that excluded patients. Germline V gene sequence: CDR1 SGHTA, CDR2 FQGNSA. The CDR3 is 14 residues long. Study-wide results and limits: Most thyroid clonotypes with frequency above 0.001 were detected in blood. Ophthalmopathy, as predicted by the model, came a median approximately 6.5 months after the prediction.

This clonotype was obtained from a woman aged 40 to 50 with Graves' hyperthyroidism. The sample was blood. J is TRBJ1-5 and V is TRBV7-2; TRBD1 agrees at 7 bases. This chain's CDR3 is CASSRDRNNQPQHF. The CDR3 DNA sequence: TGCGCCAGCAGCCGGGACAGAAACAATCAGCCCCAGCATTTT.